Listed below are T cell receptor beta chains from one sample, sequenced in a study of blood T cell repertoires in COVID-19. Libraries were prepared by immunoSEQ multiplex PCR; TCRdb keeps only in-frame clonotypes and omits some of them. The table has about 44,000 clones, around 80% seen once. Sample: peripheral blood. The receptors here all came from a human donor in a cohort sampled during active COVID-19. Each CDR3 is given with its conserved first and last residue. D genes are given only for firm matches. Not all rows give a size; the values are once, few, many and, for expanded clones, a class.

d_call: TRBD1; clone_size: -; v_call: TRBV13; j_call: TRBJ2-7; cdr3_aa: CASSPRGTYEQYF; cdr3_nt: TGTGCCAGCAGCCCCAGGGGGACCTACGAGCAGTACTTC
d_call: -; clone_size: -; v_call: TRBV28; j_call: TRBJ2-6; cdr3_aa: CASSLGFSGANVLTF; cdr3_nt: TGTGCCAGCAGCCTCGGTTTCTCTGGGGCCAACGTCCTGACTTTC
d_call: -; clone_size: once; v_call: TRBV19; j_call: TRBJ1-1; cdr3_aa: CASSTEQGLNTEAFF; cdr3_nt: TGTGCCAGTAGTACCGAACAGGGTCTGAACACTGAAGCTTTCTTT
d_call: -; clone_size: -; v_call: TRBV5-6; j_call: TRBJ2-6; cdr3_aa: CASSFRVSALSGANVLTF; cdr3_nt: TGTGCCAGCAGCTTCAGGGTTTCGGCGCTCTCTGGGGCCAACGTCCTGACTTTC
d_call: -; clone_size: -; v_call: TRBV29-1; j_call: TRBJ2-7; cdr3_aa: CSVVTQTGPPYEQYF; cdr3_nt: TGCAGCGTTGTGACCCAGACAGGCCCCCCCTACGAGCAGTACTTC
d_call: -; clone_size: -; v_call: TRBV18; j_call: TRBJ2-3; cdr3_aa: CASSPRAKPSTDTQYF; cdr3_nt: TGTGCCAGCTCCCCGAGGGCCAAGCCTAGCACAGATACGCAGTATTTT
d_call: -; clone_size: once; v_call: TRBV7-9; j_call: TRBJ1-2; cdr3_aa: CASSLAQAGRDGYTF; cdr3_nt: TGTGCCAGCAGCTTAGCGCAGGCTGGGCGGGATGGCTACACCTTC
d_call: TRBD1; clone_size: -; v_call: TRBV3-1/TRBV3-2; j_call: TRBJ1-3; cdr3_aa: CASSQDLTGAGNTIYF; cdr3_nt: TGTGCCAGCAGCCAAGATCTGACAGGGGCTGGAAACACCATATATTTT
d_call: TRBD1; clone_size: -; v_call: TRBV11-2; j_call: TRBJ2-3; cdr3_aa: CASSHRPGQGGTDTQYF; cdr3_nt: TGTGCCAGCAGCCACCGCCCCGGACAGGGGGGGACAGATACGCAGTATTTT
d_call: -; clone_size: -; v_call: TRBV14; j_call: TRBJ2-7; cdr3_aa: CARKQGYEQYF; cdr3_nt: TGTGCCAGAAAACAGGGCTACGAGCAGTACTTC
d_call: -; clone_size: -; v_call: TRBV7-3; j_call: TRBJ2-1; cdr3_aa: CASSYGGDEQFF; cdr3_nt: TGTGCCAGCAGCTACGGAGGCGATGAGCAGTTCTTC
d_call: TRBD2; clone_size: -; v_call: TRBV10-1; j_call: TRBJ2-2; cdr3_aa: CASSERLAGGTGELFF; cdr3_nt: TGCGCCAGCAGTGAAAGGCTAGCGGGGGGAACCGGGGAGCTGTTTTTT
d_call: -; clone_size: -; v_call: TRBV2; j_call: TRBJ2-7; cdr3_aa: CASIQQGGISYEQYF; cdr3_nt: TGTGCCAGCATCCAACAGGGGGGGATCTCCTACGAGCAGTACTTC
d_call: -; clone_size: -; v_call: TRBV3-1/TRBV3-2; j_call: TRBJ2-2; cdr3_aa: CASSQDLPQRGTGELFF; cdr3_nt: TGTGCCAGCAGCCAAGATCTACCTCAAAGGGGCACCGGGGAGCTGTTTTTT
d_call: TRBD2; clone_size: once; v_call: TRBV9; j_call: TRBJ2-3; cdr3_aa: CASSPRPGGTSGVTDTQYF; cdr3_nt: TGTGCCAGCAGCCCTCGACCAGGTGGGACTAGCGGGGTAACAGATACGCAGTATTTT
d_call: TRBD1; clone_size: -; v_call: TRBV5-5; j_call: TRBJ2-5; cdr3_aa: CASSFSGGHETQYF; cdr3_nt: TGTGCCAGCAGCTTTTCAGGGGGCCATGAGACCCAGTACTTC
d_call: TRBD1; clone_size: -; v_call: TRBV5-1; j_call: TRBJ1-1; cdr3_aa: CASSFRTGVMNTEAFF; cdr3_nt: TGCGCCAGCAGCTTTCGGACAGGGGTCATGAACACTGAAGCTTTCTTT
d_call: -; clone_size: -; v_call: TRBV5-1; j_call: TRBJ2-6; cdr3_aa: CASSLAPQRSGANVLTF; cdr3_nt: TGCGCCAGCAGCTTGGCCCCACAGAGATCTGGGGCCAACGTCCTGACTTTC
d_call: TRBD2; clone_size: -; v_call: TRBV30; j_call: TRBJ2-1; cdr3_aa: CAWSYKRGGYNEQFF; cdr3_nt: TGTGCCTGGAGTTATAAGCGGGGGGGATACAATGAGCAGTTCTTC
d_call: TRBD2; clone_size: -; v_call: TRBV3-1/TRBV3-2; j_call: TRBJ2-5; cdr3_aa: CASSQAKLAGVQETQYF; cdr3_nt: TGTGCCAGCAGCCAGGCAAAACTAGCGGGGGTTCAAGAGACCCAGTACTTC
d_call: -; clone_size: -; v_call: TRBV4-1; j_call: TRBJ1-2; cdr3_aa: CASSPRDYSNYGYTF; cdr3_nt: TGCGCCAGCAGCCCCCGGGACTACTCGAACTATGGCTACACCTTC
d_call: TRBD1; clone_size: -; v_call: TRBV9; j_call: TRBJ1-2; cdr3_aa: CASSKWTGVNYGYTF; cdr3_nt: TGTGCCAGCAGCAAATGGACAGGGGTAAACTATGGCTACACCTTC
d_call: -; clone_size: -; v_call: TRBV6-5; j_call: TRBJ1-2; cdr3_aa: CASSYSVGGGYTF; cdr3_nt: TGTGCCAGCAGTTACTCAGTAGGGGGTGGCTACACCTTC
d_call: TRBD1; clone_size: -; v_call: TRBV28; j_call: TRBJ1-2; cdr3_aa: CASSLGTGGRYGYTF; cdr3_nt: TGTGCCAGCAGTTTAGGGACAGGGGGCCGCTATGGCTACACCTTC
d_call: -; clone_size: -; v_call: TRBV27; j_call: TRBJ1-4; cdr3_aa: CASSSAGGRPTGEKLFF; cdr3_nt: TGTGCCAGCAGTTCAGCGGGGGGTAGGCCCACCGGTGAAAAACTGTTTTTT
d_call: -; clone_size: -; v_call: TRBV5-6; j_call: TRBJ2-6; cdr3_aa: CASSLRQNSGANVLTF; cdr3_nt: TGTGCCAGCAGCCTGAGACAGAACTCTGGGGCCAACGTCCTGACTTTC
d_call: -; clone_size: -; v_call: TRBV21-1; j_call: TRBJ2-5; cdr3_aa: CAILRRRTQETQYF; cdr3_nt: TGTGCCATTCTCCGAAGACGGACACAAGAGACCCAGTACTTC
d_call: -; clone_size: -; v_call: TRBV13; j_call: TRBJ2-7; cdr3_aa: CASSFRRGSYEQYF; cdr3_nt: TGTGCCAGCAGCTTCCGCAGGGGTTCCTACGAGCAGTACTTC
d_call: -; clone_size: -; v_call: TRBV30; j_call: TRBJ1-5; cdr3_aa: CAWSVANGNQPQHF; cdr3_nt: TGTGCCTGGAGTGTAGCCAATGGCAATCAGCCCCAGCATTTT